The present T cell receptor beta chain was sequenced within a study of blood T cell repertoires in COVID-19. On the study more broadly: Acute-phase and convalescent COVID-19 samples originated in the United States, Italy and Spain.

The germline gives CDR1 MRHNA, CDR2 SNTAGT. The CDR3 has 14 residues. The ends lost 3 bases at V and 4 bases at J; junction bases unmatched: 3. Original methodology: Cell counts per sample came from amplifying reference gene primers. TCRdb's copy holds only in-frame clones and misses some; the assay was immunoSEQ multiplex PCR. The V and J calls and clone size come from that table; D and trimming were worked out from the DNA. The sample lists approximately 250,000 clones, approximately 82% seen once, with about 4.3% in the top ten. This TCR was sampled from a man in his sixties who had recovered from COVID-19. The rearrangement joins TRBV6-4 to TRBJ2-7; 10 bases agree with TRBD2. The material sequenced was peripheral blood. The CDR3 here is CASSESGGAYEQYF. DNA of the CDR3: TGTGCCAGCAGTGAAAGCGGGGGGGCTTACGAGCAGTACTTC.